The source of this T cell receptor beta chain is a study of control samples from healthy donors and cancer patients. The CDR3 extends over 16 amino acids. Germline V gene sequence: CDR1 SGDLS, CDR2 YYNGEE. V trimming: 1 base; J trimming: 2 bases; junction bases outside the gene matches: 2. Measured with immunoSEQ multiplex PCR; TCRdb has only the in-frame clones, and not every one. Seen here are 60,000 to 100,000 clones, 75% to 90% observed once, and the top ten hold more than 5.5%. The TCR originated in a man between 50 and 59 years old in good health. V and J are TRBV9 and TRBJ2-3; 12 bases are a match to TRBD2. Specimen: blood. CDR3 sequence (DNA): TGTGCCAGCAGCGTAACTAGCGGGGGGACCACAGATACGCAGTATTTT. This sequence encodes CASSVTSGGTTDTQYF.